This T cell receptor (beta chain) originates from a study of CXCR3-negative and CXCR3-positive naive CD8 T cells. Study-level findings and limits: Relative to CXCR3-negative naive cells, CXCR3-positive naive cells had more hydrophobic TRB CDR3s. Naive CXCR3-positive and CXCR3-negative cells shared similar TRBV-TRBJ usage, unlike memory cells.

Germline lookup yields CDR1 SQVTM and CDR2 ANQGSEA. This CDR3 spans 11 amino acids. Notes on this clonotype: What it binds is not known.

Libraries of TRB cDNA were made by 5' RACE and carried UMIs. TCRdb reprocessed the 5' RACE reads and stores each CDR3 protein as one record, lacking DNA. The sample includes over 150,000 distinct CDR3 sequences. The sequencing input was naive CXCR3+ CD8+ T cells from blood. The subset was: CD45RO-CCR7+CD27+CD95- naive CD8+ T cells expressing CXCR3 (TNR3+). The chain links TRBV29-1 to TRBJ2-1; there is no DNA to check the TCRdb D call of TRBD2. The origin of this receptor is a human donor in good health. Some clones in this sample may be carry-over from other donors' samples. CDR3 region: CSVEDPGGQFF.